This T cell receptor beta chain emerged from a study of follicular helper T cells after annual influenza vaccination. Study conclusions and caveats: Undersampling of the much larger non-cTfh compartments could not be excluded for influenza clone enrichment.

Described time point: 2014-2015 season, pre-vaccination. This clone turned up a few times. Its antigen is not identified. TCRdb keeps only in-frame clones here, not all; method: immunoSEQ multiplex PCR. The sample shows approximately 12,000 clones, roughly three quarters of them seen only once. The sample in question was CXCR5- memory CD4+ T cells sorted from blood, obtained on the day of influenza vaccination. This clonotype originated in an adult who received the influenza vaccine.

CDR3 sequence: CASSLGWGTGELFF. CDR3 in DNA: TGTGCCAGCAGCTTAGGGTGGGGGACCGGGGAGCTGTTTTTT. The chain combines TRBV11-3 with TRBJ2-2; D possibly uses TRBD1 or TRBD2 (5 bases each). The CDR3 contains 14 residues. In germline, CDR1 is SGHNT, CDR2 YENEEA. V was pared by 1 base and J by 5 bases, with 8 bases between.